The 18 T cell receptor beta chains below all came from one sample that was sequenced in a study of low-dose radiotherapy and immunotherapy resistance in tumors. First-strand cDNA relied on TRAV- and TRBV-specific primers spanning alpha and beta chains. The TCRs were subjected to amplification over approximately 19 PCR cycles employing a constant-region primer in conjunction with a V-primer adapter. TCRdb re-called the reads through MiXCR, storing one row per CDR3 protein. This sample yields about 12,000 distinct CDR3 sequences, of which about four fifths are seen a single time; about 3.5% belongs to the top ten. All receptors come from a human donor with advanced metastatic prostate, ovarian, gallbladder or colorectal cancer (not recorded which). This table probably holds off-target reads from a library built for another chain.

The chain carries TRBV20-1 and TRBJ2-5; 9 bases align to TRBD1. V shed 6 bases and J 5 bases; nucleotides not matched to a gene: 10. CDR3 length: 14 amino acids. CDR1 and CDR2 from the germline V gene are DFQATT and SNEGSKA (reference sequence). For the CDR3, the DNA is TGCAGTGCAAAAGGGACAGGGAAGTGGGAGACCCAGTACTTC. Protein: CSAKGTGKWETQYF.

This sequence joins TRBV5-1 and TRBJ2-7; 9 bases line up with TRBD2. CDR1 is SGHRS and CDR2 is YFSETQ in the germline V gene. The CDR3 totals 17 residues. V lost 5 bases to trimming and J lost 5 bases; unmatched junction nucleotides: 17. The CDR3 here is CASRKAGGPWAEDEQYF. In DNA form, the CDR3 reads TGCGCCAGCAGAAAGGCGGGAGGGCCTTGGGCGGAGGACGAGCAGTACTTC.

The chain combines TRBV20-1 with TRBJ1-1, with 8 bases aligning to TRBD1. This CDR3 region has 15 residues. Germline assignment: CDR1 DFQATT and CDR2 SNEGSKA (reference sequence). The trim removed 0 bases at V and 5 bases at J, leaving 8 bases unmatched. The CDR3: CSARDPRGRGTEAFF. Here the CDR3 DNA reads TGCAGTGCTAGAGATCCCAGGGGGCGGGGAACTGAAGCTTTCTTT.

This chain links TRBV6-2 or TRBV6-3 with TRBJ1-2; no clear D. Germline values: CDR1 MNHEY, CDR2 SVGEGT. CDR3 size: 12 residues. The V and J ends lost 5 bases and 8 bases respectively, with 12 bases between them. DNA of the CDR3: TGTGCCAGCAGTCCCGGCCCTCGGGGCTACACCTTC. Translated: CASSPGPRGYTF.

This chain connects TRBV11-1 to TRBJ2-5; D is unclear. Trimming took off 4 bases at V and 4 bases at J, with 10 bases between the two ends. Per the germline V gene, CDR1 is SGHAT and CDR2 is FQDESV (reference sequence). CDR3 length: 13 amino acids. CDR3 in DNA: TGTGCCAGCAGCTACAACGCCGGAGAGACCCAGTACTTC. As protein: CASSYNAGETQYF.

This clonotype was recorded a few times. The chain uses TRBV11-2 and TRBJ2-7, with D perhaps TRBD2 (6 bases). The germline gives CDR1 SGHAT, CDR2 FQNNGV. This CDR3 region has 14 residues. Deletions cut 4 bases from V and 2 bases from J, with 12 bases between. CDR3 sequence (DNA): TGTGCCAGCAGCTCCTCCAGGACTACCTACGAGCAGTACTTC. It yields the protein CASSSSRTTYEQYF.

This clonotype has just one count. This chain connects TRBV20-1 to TRBJ2-6; the match to TRBD2 covers 8 bases. The CDR3 runs 16 residues. The J segment lost 0 bases and the V segment lost 3 bases, leaving 4 bases of the junction unmatched. Per germline, CDR1 DFQATT and CDR2 SNEGSKA (reference sequence). CDR3 sequence (DNA): TGCAGTGCTAGTCTAGCGGGCGGCTCTGGGGCCAACGTCCTGACTTTC. It specifies CSASLAGGSGANVLTF.

The chain carries TRBV7-2 and TRBJ2-7; 14 bases match TRBD2. This CDR3 region has 16 residues. J gave up 5 bases and V 0 bases, and 3 bases lay outside the gene matches. Germline V gene data show CDR1 as SGHTA and CDR2 as FQGNSA. CDR3 residues: CASSLAPGLAGDEQYF. For the CDR3, the DNA is TGTGCCAGCAGCTTAGCCCCGGGACTAGCGGGAGACGAGCAGTACTTC.

This chain uses TRBV5-1 with TRBJ2-3; no reliable D call. The CDR3 loop spans 13 amino acids. Trimming cost V 4 bases and J 2 bases, with 8 bases left between them. Per germline, CDR1 SGHRS and CDR2 YFSETQ. The CDR3 sequence: CASSLDSTDTQYF. Here the CDR3 DNA reads TGCGCCAGCAGCCTAGATTCCACAGATACGCAGTATTTT.

The chain employs TRBV5-1 and TRBJ1-2, with 9 bases that match TRBD1. Per the germline V gene, CDR1 is SGHRS and CDR2 is YFSETQ. The CDR3 is 15 residues long. J gave up 4 bases and V 1 base, and 5 bases lay outside the gene matches. The CDR3 sequence is CASSLSGDRAYGYTF. DNA of the CDR3: TGCGCCAGCAGCTTGTCTGGGGACAGGGCCTATGGCTACACCTTC.

J is TRBJ2-7 and V is TRBV6-2 or TRBV6-3; 7 positions match TRBD1. From germline, CDR1 is MNHEY and CDR2 SVGEGT. The CDR3 loop spans 17 amino acids. The V and J ends lost 6 bases and 4 bases, in that order; junction bases with no gene match: 18. This CDR3 is CASSRKQGYPLGYEQYF. DNA of the CDR3: TGTGCCAGCAGCCGGAAACAGGGGTATCCCCTTGGATACGAGCAGTACTTC.

This clonotype was counted a few times. The chain is built from TRBV6-2 or TRBV6-3 and TRBJ2-7, with 8 bases aligning to TRBD2. Germline V gene sequence: CDR1 MNHEY, CDR2 SVGEGT. The J segment lost 0 bases and the V segment lost 5 bases, leaving 6 bases of the junction unmatched. The CDR3 contains 15 residues. The CDR3 region has the DNA TGTGCCAGCAGTATTAGCGGGAAAACCTCCTACGAGCAGTACTTC. This sequence encodes CASSISGKTSYEQYF.

The table lists this clonotype with a few counts. The chain carries TRBV28 and TRBJ1-1; D remains unclear. There are 13 residues in the CDR3. Looked up from germline, CDR1 is MDHEN and CDR2 is SYDVKM. Trimming left V 4 bases short and J 6 bases short, with 12 bases between. The CDR3 nucleotides are TGTGCCAGCAGTTCCCCGGCCCTCCCTGAAGCTTTCTTT. Protein: CASSSPALPEAFF. Full variable domain (missing parts from reference TRBV28 and TRBJ1-1): DVKVTQSSRYLVKRTGEKVFLECVQDMDHENMFWYRQDPGLGLRLIYFSYDVKMKEKGDIPEGYSVSREKKERFSLILESASTNQTSMYLCASSSPALPEAFFGQGTRLTVV.

The CDR3 DNA is TGTGCCAGCAGAACCGGGACACAGTCCACCACCGGGGAGCTGTTTTTT. Its translation: CASRTGTQSTTGELFF. This chain joins TRBV6-8 and TRBJ2-2, with D possibly matching TRBD1 (6 bases). The CDR3 extends over 16 amino acids. The V end lost 6 bases, the J end lost 4 bases, and 18 bases lay between the germline ends. Looked up from germline, CDR1 is MNHGY and CDR2 is SAAAGT.

The chain combines TRBV4-1 with TRBJ2-7; TRBD2 aligns across 8 bases. The CDR3 spans 16 residues. The V gene end was trimmed by 3 bases and the J gene end by 0 bases; junction bases not matched to a gene: 7. Germline V CDR1 and CDR2: MGHRA, YSYEKL. The CDR3 nucleotides read TGCGCCAGCAGCCAGGCCCTAGCGGGTGCCTCCTACGAGCAGTACTTC. Encoded protein: CASSQALAGASYEQYF.

V and J are TRBV2 and TRBJ2-1; 12 bases are shared with TRBD2. This CDR3 comprises 14 residues. Germline CDR1 and CDR2: SNHLY and FYNNEI. Trimming at V came to 6 bases and at J to 9 bases, leaving 6 bases not matched to a gene. In DNA, the CDR3 is TGTGCCAGCAGAGTCCCTAGCGGGAGGGGTGAGCAGTTCTTC. It encodes CASRVPSGRGEQFF.

J is TRBJ2-3 and V is TRBV6-1, with D possibly being TRBD2 (6 bases). V lost 3 bases to trimming and J lost 1 base, with 11 bases between them. Per the germline V gene, CDR1 is MNHNS and CDR2 is SASEGT. The CDR3 is 15 amino acids. The CDR3 protein is CASSDNGGGTDTQYF. CDR3 DNA: TGTGCCAGCAGTGACAACGGAGGGGGCACAGATACGCAGTATTTT.

The chain combines TRBV9 with TRBJ1-6; no reliable D call. The CDR3 consists of 15 residues. CDR1 and CDR2 from the germline V gene are SGDLS and YYNGEE. The V gene lost 1 base and the J gene lost 7 bases, with 12 bases spanning the gap. Here the CDR3 reads CASSVLAGGNSPLHF. CDR3 DNA: TGTGCCAGCAGCGTATTGGCAGGAGGGAATTCACCCCTCCACTTT.